These T cell receptor beta chains were read from a single sample in a study of T-cell reconstitution after alpha-beta-depleted transplantation in children. MiXCR, applied by TCRdb to the PCR reads, yields one record per CDR3 protein. The data contain about a million distinct CDR3 sequences, 25% to 30% of them seen just once; the ten biggest clones take up 28%. The input for sequencing was PBMCs, mostly from graft donor cells, taken 360 days after TCRalphabeta/CD19-depleted stem cell transplant. The receptors were sampled from a boy younger than two who had a stem cell transplant for SCID, so the T cells may come from the graft donor. The CDR3 runs from the conserved cysteine through the conserved F or W. D genes are given only for firm matches. Clone sizes are given selectively: once, few, many, or a class where the clone is expanded.

v_call,d_call,clone_size,cdr3_length,j_call,cdr3_aa,cdr3_nt
TRBV11-2,NA,few,16,TRBJ2-7,CASSSSVYRPPSEQYF,TGTGCCAGCAGCTCAAGCGTCTACAGGCCCCCTTCCGAGCAGTACTTC
TRBV19,NA,NA,18,TRBJ2-1,CASSIASKGHRSYNEQFF,TGTGCCAGTAGTATAGCTAGCAAGGGACACCGCTCCTACAATGAGCAGTTCTTC
TRBV28,NA,many,13,TRBJ2-7,CASSLGSLAEQYF,TGTGCCAGCAGTTTAGGCAGTTTGGCCGAGCAGTACTTC
TRBV9,NA,NA,16,TRBJ1-1,CASSARDGLLNTEAFF,TGTGCCAGCAGCGCCCGGGACGGTCTTCTGAACACTGAAGCTTTCTTT
TRBV12-3/TRBV12-4,NA,NA,16,TRBJ2-5,CASSYGTAGGEETQYF,TGTGCCAGCAGTTACGGGACAGCAGGGGGGGAAGAGACCCAGTACTTC
TRBV20-1,TRBD2,NA,14,TRBJ2-7,CSASGTRGAYEQYF,TGCAGTGCTTCCGGGACTAGAGGTGCCTACGAGCAGTACTTC
TRBV12-3/TRBV12-4,TRBD1,NA,13,TRBJ2-4,CASRKGQGNIQYF,TGTGCCAGCAGAAAGGGACAGGGAAACATTCAGTACTTC
TRBV28,TRBD2,NA,19,TRBJ2-3,CASSLFPTSGGASTDTQYF,TGTGCCAGCAGCCTATTCCCGACTAGCGGGGGGGCGAGCACAGATACGCAGTATTTT
TRBV9,NA,NA,14,TRBJ2-2,CASSVGSVTGELFF,TGTGCCAGCAGCGTAGGGTCGGTAACCGGGGAGCTGTTTTTT
TRBV6-5,TRBD1,NA,15,TRBJ1-1,CASSYAGGWSTEAFF,TGTGCCAGCAGTTACGCAGGGGGTTGGAGCACTGAAGCTTTCTTT
TRBV19,NA,NA,14,TRBJ2-1,CASSILVSYNEQFF,TGTGCCAGTAGTATACTAGTGTCCTACAATGAGCAGTTCTTC
TRBV7-9,NA,NA,15,TRBJ2-1,CASSPTRLVSDEQFF,TGTGCCAGCAGCCCGACCCGACTAGTTTCCGATGAGCAGTTCTTC
TRBV29-1,NA,NA,12,TRBJ2-2,CSAHRNTGELFF,TGCAGCGCCCACAGAAACACCGGGGAGCTGTTTTTT
TRBV29-1,NA,NA,15,TRBJ2-7,CSVELVAGLTYEQYF,TGCAGCGTTGAACTGGTGGCGGGATTAACCTACGAGCAGTACTTC
TRBV12-3/TRBV12-4,NA,NA,12,TRBJ2-7,CASSSNQYEQYF,TGTGCCAGCAGCTCGAACCAATACGAGCAGTACTTC
TRBV12-3/TRBV12-4,TRBD1,NA,14,TRBJ1-2,CASSLTGGARGYTF,TGTGCCAGCAGCCTTACAGGGGGCGCGAGGGGCTACACCTTC
TRBV7-9,NA,NA,14,TRBJ2-7,CASSPPSGAEEQYF,TGTGCCAGCAGCCCCCCCTCGGGGGCTGAAGAGCAGTACTTC
TRBV20-1,TRBD2,NA,14,TRBJ2-1,CSAERGDFYNEQFF,TGCAGTGCTGAGCGGGGGGACTTTTACAATGAGCAGTTCTTC
TRBV6-1,NA,few,13,TRBJ2-7,CASSAVLTYEQYF,TGTGCCAGCAGTGCTGTCCTCACCTACGAGCAGTACTTC
TRBV27,TRBD1,NA,16,TRBJ2-7,CASRQGVHNRGYEQYF,TGTGCCAGCAGACAAGGGGTTCATAACAGGGGCTACGAGCAGTACTTC
TRBV12-3/TRBV12-4,NA,few,15,TRBJ1-1,CASSRLVDVNTEAFF,TGTGCCAGCAGTCGACTCGTCGATGTGAACACTGAAGCTTTCTTT
TRBV6-1,NA,NA,13,TRBJ2-1,CASGRRGGHEQFF,TGTGCCAGCGGACGTAGGGGTGGACATGAGCAGTTCTTC
TRBV5-5,NA,few,12,TRBJ2-7,CASSLLEHEQYF,TGTGCCAGCAGCTTGTTAGAACACGAGCAGTACTTC
TRBV29-1,NA,NA,11,TRBJ1-2,CCVPTNYGYTF,TGCTGCGTCCCCACTAACTATGGCTACACCTTC
TRBV2,NA,NA,18,TRBJ2-2,CASSEFHQGLYNTGELFF,TGTGCCAGCAGTGAATTCCATCAGGGTCTCTATAACACCGGGGAGCTGTTTTTT
TRBV4-2,TRBD1,NA,20,TRBJ2-6,CASSLLGTGRFKSGANVLTF,TGTGCCAGCAGCCTGCTCGGGACAGGGAGGTTTAAATCTGGGGCCAACGTCCTGACTTTC
TRBV12-3/TRBV12-4,TRBD1,few,16,TRBJ2-3,CASSTGQGEGADTQYF,TGTGCCAGCAGTACCGGACAGGGTGAGGGTGCAGATACGCAGTATTTT
TRBV5-1,TRBD1,NA,15,TRBJ1-4,CASSSSGQLNEKLFF,TGCGCCAGCAGCTCCTCGGGACAGCTAAATGAAAAACTGTTTTTT
TRBV29-1,NA,NA,13,TRBJ2-7,CSVSGGWVREQYF,TGCAGCGTTAGTGGGGGCTGGGTGCGCGAGCAGTACTTC
TRBV15,NA,NA,15,TRBJ2-7,CATSRFPVMGYEQYF,TGTGCCACCAGCAGATTCCCCGTGATGGGCTACGAGCAGTACTTC
TRBV29-1,NA,few,12,TRBJ1-1,CSVPGQWTEAFF,TGCAGCGTTCCGGGACAATGGACTGAAGCTTTCTTT
TRBV7-2,TRBD2,NA,16,TRBJ2-3,CASSFSRGGSTDTQYF,TGTGCCAGCAGCTTTTCGCGGGGGGGCAGTACAGATACGCAGTATTTT
TRBV20-1,TRBD1,NA,16,TRBJ2-1,CSARLRQGTAYNEQFF,TGCAGTGCTAGACTCCGACAGGGAACGGCCTACAATGAGCAGTTCTTC
TRBV28,TRBD1,few,16,TRBJ1-2,CASSPPTGGTFYGYTF,TGTGCCAGCAGTCCTCCGACAGGGGGCACGTTTTATGGCTACACCTTC
TRBV29-1,NA,NA,13,TRBJ2-3,CSVRGRTADTQYF,TGCAGCGTTAGGGGCCGGACGGCAGATACGCAGTATTTT
TRBV5-1,NA,NA,14,TRBJ2-5,CASCRTGGQETQYF,TGCGCCAGCTGCCGAACCGGGGGCCAAGAGACCCAGTACTTC